These 2 T cell receptor beta chains were all obtained from the same sample, sequenced in a study of neurological immune-mediated disorders. Each CDR3 protein is one row after TCRdb ran MiXCR on the 5' RACE reads. Of about 65,000 distinct CDR3 sequences listed, around 4% are singletons. The specimen was PBMCs. The origin of the receptors is a man aged 45 to 65 with multiple sclerosis.

V usage is TRBV7-2 and J usage is TRBJ2-3, with a tentative D call TRBD2 (6 bases). The CDR3 length is 18 residues. Between the trimmed V and J ends, which lost 1 base and 0 bases, there was a span of 17 bases. Looked up from germline, CDR1 is SGHTA and CDR2 is FQGNSA. The CDR3 coding sequence is TGTGCCAGCAGCTTAGTGCTTGCGGGGACTCTTAGCACAGATACGCAGTATTTT. This sequence encodes CASSLVLAGTLSTDTQYF.

V and J are TRBV5-1 and TRBJ2-1; D is unclear. CDR3 length: 14 amino acids. Per the germline V gene, CDR1 is SGHRS and CDR2 is YFSETQ. Trimming took 0 bases from V and 2 from J, leaving 6 bases between them. CDR3 in DNA: TGCGCCAGCAGCTTGGTAACCGCCTACAATGAGCAGTTCTTC. Translating it yields CASSLVTAYNEQFF.